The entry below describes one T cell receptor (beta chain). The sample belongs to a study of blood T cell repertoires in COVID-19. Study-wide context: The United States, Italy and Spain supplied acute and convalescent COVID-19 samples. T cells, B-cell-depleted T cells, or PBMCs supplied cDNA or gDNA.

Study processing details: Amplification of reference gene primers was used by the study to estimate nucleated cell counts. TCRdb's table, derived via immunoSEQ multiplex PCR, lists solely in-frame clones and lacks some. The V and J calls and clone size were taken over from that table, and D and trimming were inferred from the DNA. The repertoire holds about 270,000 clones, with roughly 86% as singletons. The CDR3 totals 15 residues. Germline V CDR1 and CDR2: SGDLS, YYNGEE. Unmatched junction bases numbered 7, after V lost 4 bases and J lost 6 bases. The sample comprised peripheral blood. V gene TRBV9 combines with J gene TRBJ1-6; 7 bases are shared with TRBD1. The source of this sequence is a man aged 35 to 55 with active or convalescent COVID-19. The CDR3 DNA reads TGTGCCAGCAGCACTCGACAGGGTCTTAATTCACCCCTCCACTTT. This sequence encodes CASSTRQGLNSPLHF. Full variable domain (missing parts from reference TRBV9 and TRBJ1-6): DSGVTQTPKHLITATGQRVTLRCSPRSGDLSVYWYQQSLDQGLQFLIQYYNGEERAKGNILERFSAQQFPDLHSELNLSSLELGDSALYFCASSTRQGLNSPLHFGNGTRLTVT.